This T cell receptor (beta chain) was retrieved from a study of cytomegalovirus exposure and HLA in healthy donors. Germline V gene sequence: CDR1 SQVTM, CDR2 ANQGSEA. The CDR3 is 11 residues long. V was cut by 6 bases and J by 14 bases, with 19 bases left in between. In the case of this clone: What it binds is not known.

Study results and caveats: TCR beta sequences reportedly predicted most subjects' HLA-A and HLA-B alleles accurately. Diagnosis of cytomegalovirus status made by the classifier reportedly showed high specificity and sensitivity. In a later analysis, parvovirus B19, influenza, CMV and Epstein-Barr virus appeared linked to several top co-occurrence clusters.

The PCR employed 60 Vbeta primers together with 13 Jbeta primers. Libraries were prepared by immunoSEQ multiplex PCR; TCRdb keeps only in-frame clonotypes and omits some of them. The repertoire holds about 130,000 clones, with around 80% as singletons. J is TRBJ1-2 and V is TRBV29-1; D is possibly TRBD1 (5 bases). The source material was PBMCs. The receptor's source is a man aged 25 to 40 in good health and CMV-seronegative. CDR3 DNA sequence: TGCAGCGTAGGAGCCGGTGGGGCCCCGACCTTC. It yields the protein CSVGAGGAPTF.